This T cell receptor (beta chain) was recorded in a study of blood T cell repertoires in COVID-19. Background on the study: T cells, B-cell-depleted T cells, or PBMCs supplied cDNA or gDNA.

As originally analysed: For nucleated cells, counts were estimated from reference gene primer amplification. The repertoire was sequenced with immunoSEQ multiplex PCR; TCRdb's copy has only in-frame clones and lacks some. That table gives V, J and clone size, and the DNA gave D and trimming. This table has fewer than 70,000 clones, roughly 90% appearing once. Germline values: CDR1 GTSNPN, CDR2 SVGIG (reference sequence). The CDR3 is 15 amino acids. V gave up 1 base and J gave up 2 bases; unmatched junction bases: 7. The chain has TRBV30 and TRBJ2-5; 7 bases fit TRBD1. This TCR derives from a human donor in a cohort sampled during active COVID-19. Source material: peripheral blood. The CDR3 bases are TGTGCCTGGAGTGCGGGGACAGTAGATCAAGAGACCCAGTACTTC. Translated: CAWSAGTVDQETQYF. Full variable domain (missing parts from reference TRBV30 and TRBJ2-5): SQTIHQWPATLVQPVGSPLSLECTVEGTSNPNLYWYRQAAGRGLQLLFYSVGIGQISSEVPQNLSASRPQDRQFILSSKKLLLSDSGFYLCAWSAGTVDQETQYFGPGTRLLVL.